The source of this T cell receptor beta chain is a study of T cell repertoires in cytomegalovirus infection. For the study at large: Both CMV infection and a matching HLA type were indicated by public TCR beta signatures. General observations from the study: Ex vivo responses were dominated by HLA-C-restricted CMV-specific TCR beta clonotypes.

Each CDR3 protein gets one entry after TCRdb re-called the reads with MiXCR. The sample gives approximately 70,000 distinct CDR3 sequences, about 22% of which show up once; around 77% is in the top ten. A word on this clonotype: Its target is unknown.

The receptor was derived from a human donor in good health (CMV status not recorded). Some clones in this sample may be carry-over from other donors' samples. Input material: PBMCs, sequenced either directly or after in vitro stimulation (not recorded which).

CDR3 residues: CASSYSSGFGEKLFF. For the CDR3, the DNA is TGTGCCAGCAGTTACTCGAGTGGATTTGGCGAAAAACTGTTTTTT. The chain uses TRBV6-2 or TRBV6-3 and TRBJ1-4; D unclear. This CDR3 has 15 residues. Trimming removed 0 bases at V and 8 bases at J, with 13 bases between. Germline lookup yields CDR1 MNHEY and CDR2 SVGEGT.